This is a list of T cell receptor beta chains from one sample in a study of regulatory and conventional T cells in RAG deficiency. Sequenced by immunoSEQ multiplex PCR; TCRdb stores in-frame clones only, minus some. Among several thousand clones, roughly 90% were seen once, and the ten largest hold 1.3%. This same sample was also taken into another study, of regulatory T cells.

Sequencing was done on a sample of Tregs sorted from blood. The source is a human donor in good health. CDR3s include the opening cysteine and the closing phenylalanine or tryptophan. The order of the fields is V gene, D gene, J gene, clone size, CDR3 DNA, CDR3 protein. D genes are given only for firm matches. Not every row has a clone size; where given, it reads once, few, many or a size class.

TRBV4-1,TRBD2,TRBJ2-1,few,TGCGCCAGCAGCCAAGAACGGGGACTAGCGGGAGACTACAATGAGCAGTTCTTC,CASSQERGLAGDYNEQFF
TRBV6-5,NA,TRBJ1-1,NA,TGTGCCAGCAGTTACAGGTGGGGGACCACTGAAGCTTTCTTT,CASSYRWGTTEAFF
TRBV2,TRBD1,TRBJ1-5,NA,TGTGCCAGCAGTGATTCCCGGGACAGGGGGCCCCAACTTACTTATCAGCCCCAGCATTTT,CASSDSRDRGPQLTYQPQHF
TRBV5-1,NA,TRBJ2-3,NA,TGCGCCAGCAGTATGCATTTGAGCGCAGATACGCAGTATTTT,CASSMHLSADTQYF
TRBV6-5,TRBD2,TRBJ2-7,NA,TGTGCCAGCAGTTACACTCGGGCGGGAGGGCCTCAGTACTTC,CASSYTRAGGPQYF
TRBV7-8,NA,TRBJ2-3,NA,TGTGCCAGCAGCTTATCAGATACGCAGTATTTT,CASSLSDTQYF
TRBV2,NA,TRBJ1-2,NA,TGTGCCAGCAGTCCCCGCGAAGGGAACTATGGCTACACCTTC,CASSPREGNYGYTF
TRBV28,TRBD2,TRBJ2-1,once,TGTGCCAGCAGTTTATATCTAGCGGGGGTTGAGCAGTTCTTC,CASSLYLAGVEQFF
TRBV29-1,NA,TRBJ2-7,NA,TGCAGCGTGAAAGGGACCTACGAGCAGTACTTC,CSVKGTYEQYF
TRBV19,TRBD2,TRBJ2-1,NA,TGTGCCAGTAGTTTGGTAGCGGGTTATTACAATGAGCAGTTCTTC,CASSLVAGYYNEQFF
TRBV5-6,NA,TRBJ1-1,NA,TGTGCCAGCAGCTTCACGGGGCTAGCGGGGGACACTGAAGCTTTCTTT,CASSFTGLAGDTEAFF
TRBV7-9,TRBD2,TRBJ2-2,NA,TGTGCCAGCAGCTTAGCTAGCGGGAAGTCGAACACCGGGGAGCTGTTTTTT,CASSLASGKSNTGELFF
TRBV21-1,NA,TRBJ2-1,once,TGTGCCAGCGGAGTAAATTACAATGAGCAGTTCTTC,CASGVNYNEQFF
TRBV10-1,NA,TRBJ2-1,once,TGCGCCAGCAGTGAGCGGGGTGAGGGTGAGCAGTTCTTC,CASSERGEGEQFF
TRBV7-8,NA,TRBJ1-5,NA,TGTGCCAGCAGCTTTAAAAAGGGGAATCAGCCCCAGCATTTT,CASSFKKGNQPQHF
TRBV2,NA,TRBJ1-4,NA,TGTGCCAGCAGTAGTCGTGCGTTTGAAAAACTGTTTTTT,CASSSRAFEKLFF
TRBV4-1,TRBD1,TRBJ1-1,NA,TGCGCCAGCAGCCTCCACCCGAGGACAGGGGTGGGGAACACTGAAGCTTTCTTT,CASSLHPRTGVGNTEAFF
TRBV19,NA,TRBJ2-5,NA,TGTGCCAGTACCCTGAGGGCCAGTTTTCTGGAGACCCAGTACTTC,CASTLRASFLETQYF
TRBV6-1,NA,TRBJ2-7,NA,TGTGCCAGCAGTGAAGCGACCAGAGGGTTGACCTACGAGCAGTACTTC,CASSEATRGLTYEQYF
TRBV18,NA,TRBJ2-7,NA,TGTGCCAGCTCACCGCCCTCACAGGGTTCCTACGAGCAGTACTTC,CASSPPSQGSYEQYF
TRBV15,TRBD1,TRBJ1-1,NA,TGTGCCACCAGCAGGGACAGGGGGCCCGAAGCTTTCTTT,CATSRDRGPEAFF
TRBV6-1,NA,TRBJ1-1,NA,TGTGCCAGCAGGCCCCAAACGAACACTGAAGCTTTCTTT,CASRPQTNTEAFF
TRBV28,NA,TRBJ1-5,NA,TGTGCCAGCAGCCCCAGGGCTCAGCCCCAGCATTTT,CASSPRAQPQHF
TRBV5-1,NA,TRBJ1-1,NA,TGCGCCAGCAGCTTGGTAACATTTCAGGGGACTGAAGCTTTCTTT,CASSLVTFQGTEAFF
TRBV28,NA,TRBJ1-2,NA,TGTGCCAGCAGTCCGGCCCGCTATGGCTACACCTTC,CASSPARYGYTF
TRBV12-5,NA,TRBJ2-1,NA,TGTGCTAGTGGGGCGGGACAAAGTTACAATGAGCAGTTCTTC,CASGAGQSYNEQFF